The 28 T cell receptor beta chains reported below all come from one sample, sequenced in a study of memory CD4+ T cells and cytomegalovirus serostatus (dated by TCRdb to between 2018 and 2021). A FACSAria II was used to sort memory CD4+ T cells, defined as single viable CD3+CD4+CD8-CD45RO+ cells. Library method: the immunoSEQ multiplex PCR assay. In its TCRdb copy, this immuneACCESS table keeps in-frame sequences only and misses some clones. Where compared with another copy, unresolved V genes explain less than half of these, and the others have no known cause. Counted in this sample were just under 65,000 clones; approximately 71% of them appeared once. Nearly 0.9% of the sample is in the top ten clones. Sequencing input: memory CD4+ T cells from blood. The receptors were sampled from an adult in good health and CMV-seronegative.

The chain recombines TRBV5-1 with TRBJ1-1; maybe TRBD1 (5 bases). This CDR3 contains 13 residues. Deletions cut 5 bases from V and 4 bases from J, with 12 bases between. From germline, CDR1 is SGHRS and CDR2 YFSETQ. The CDR3 DNA is TGCGCCAGCAGATATTCAGGGAGCACTGAAGCTTTCTTT. Its translation: CASRYSGSTEAFF.

This rearrangement joins TRBV2 to TRBJ1-1; no definite D call. V lost 0 bases, J lost 1 base, and 9 bases lay in between. CDR3 size: 15 residues. The V gene's germline CDR1 is SNHLY and CDR2 FYNNEI. CDR3 sequence (DNA): TGTGCCAGCAGTGAAGCGGGGAGCAGGAACACTGAAGCTTTCTTT. Protein product: CASSEAGSRNTEAFF.

The chain links TRBV6-5 to TRBJ1-1; D is possibly TRBD1 (5 bases). The CDR3 has 15 residues. From germline, CDR1 is MNHEY and CDR2 SVGAGI. Trimming took 7 bases from V and 1 from J, leaving 16 bases between them. The CDR3 sequence: CASTRPGTQNTEAFF. CDR3 sequence (DNA): TGTGCCAGCACCCGACCCGGGACTCAGAACACTGAAGCTTTCTTT.

This chain connects TRBV18 to TRBJ1-5, with D perhaps matching TRBD1 (5 bases). The CDR3 is 17 amino acids. With 4 bases removed from V and 2 bases from J, the gap between germline ends came to 18 bases. Germline values: CDR1 KGHSH, CDR2 LQKENI. In DNA form, the CDR3 reads TGTGCCAGCTCACGGGGGAGTGGGGCGCAGGGCAATCAGCCCCAGCATTTT. It encodes CASSRGSGAQGNQPQHF.

As DNA, the CDR3 is TGTGCCAGCAGCGCACGGACAGCGTACAATGAGCAGTTCTTC. The encoded protein is CASSARTAYNEQFF. The chain has TRBV7-3 and TRBJ2-1; possibly TRBD1 for D (6 bases). CDR3 length: 14 amino acids. CDR1 is SGHTA and CDR2 is FQGTGA in the germline V gene. Trimming removed 5 bases from V and 4 bases from J, with 12 bases in between.

This clone was found once. The chain combines TRBV12-5 with TRBJ2-3, with TRBD1 matching 8 bases. Germline trimming cut 6 bases from V and 5 bases from J; bases unmatched to any gene: 7. CDR1 is LGHNT and CDR2 is FRNRAP in the germline V gene. CDR3 length equals 14 residues. The CDR3 DNA is TGTGCTAGTGGGAGGGGACAGGAGGGAGATACGCAGTATTTT. It is translated as CASGRGQEGDTQYF.

This clone has just a few counts. This chain links TRBV20-1 with TRBJ1-2; D call uncertain. Germline V gene data show CDR1 as DFQATT and CDR2 as SNEGSKA (reference sequence). CDR3 length: 11 residues. Trimming took 4 bases from V and 4 from J, leaving 7 bases between them. DNA of the CDR3: TGCAGTGCTATTGATATCTATGGCTACACCTTC. Protein product: CSAIDIYGYTF.

This clone was observed a handful of times. The gene calls are TRBV28 and TRBJ2-5; D not resolved. V gave up 4 bases and J gave up 2 bases, with 11 bases separating them. The CDR3 is 14 residues long. Germline V gives CDR1 MDHEN, CDR2 SYDVKM. The CDR3 sequence is CASSWTPTQETQYF. CDR3 sequence (DNA): TGTGCCAGCAGTTGGACCCCAACTCAAGAGACCCAGTACTTC. Complete variable domain (other parts from reference TRBV28 and TRBJ2-5): DVKVTQSSRYLVKRTGEKVFLECVQDMDHENMFWYRQDPGLGLRLIYFSYDVKMKEKGDIPEGYSVSREKKERFSLILESASTNQTSMYLCASSWTPTQETQYFGPGTRLLVL.

V usage is TRBV6-6 and J usage is TRBJ2-4; maybe TRBD1 (6 bases). The V end was cut by 5 bases, the J end by 6 bases, with 14 bases between. This CDR3 has 14 amino acids. Germline lookup yields CDR1 MNHNY and CDR2 SVGAGI (reference sequence). The CDR3 DNA follows: TGTGCCAGCAGTAACTGGGACAATGCAAACATTCAGTACTTC. Protein product: CASSNWDNANIQYF.

The J gene is TRBJ2-7, the V gene TRBV27, with 7 bases fitting TRBD1. Germline V gene sequence: CDR1 MNHEY, CDR2 SMNVEV (reference sequence). With V trimmed by 3 bases and J by 1 base, 3 bases remained unmatched. The CDR3 spans 14 residues. CDR3 bases: TGTGCCAGCAGTTTGGACAGGCTATCCTACGAGCAGTACTTC. The encoded protein is CASSLDRLSYEQYF.

In this sample, this clone turned up once. The V and J genes are TRBV7-8 and TRBJ1-4; D is perhaps TRBD1 (5 bases). Trimming pared 2 bases from V and 0 bases from J, leaving 7 bases between. CDR3 length equals 15 residues. Germline V gives CDR1 SGHVS, CDR2 FQNEAQ. CDR3: CASSLMGATNEKLFF. Written as DNA, the CDR3 is TGTGCCAGCAGCTTAATGGGGGCAACTAATGAAAAACTGTTTTTT.

V is TRBV10-1 and J is TRBJ1-1; D unclear. The CDR3 runs 13 residues. In germline, CDR1 is WNHNN, CDR2 SYGVQD (reference sequence). V lost 6 bases and J lost 4, with 12 bases in between. CDR3 coding DNA: TGCGCCAGCAGCGCCTCCTTGGCCACTGAAGCTTTCTTT. Protein: CASSASLATEAFF.

The sample holds one count of this clone. This CDR3 reads CASRAGPNEKLFF. As DNA, the CDR3 is TGTGCCAGCAGAGCCGGGCCTAATGAAAAACTGTTTTTT. This chain uses TRBV28 with TRBJ1-4; D not resolved. This CDR3 is built from 13 residues. Trimming removed 6 bases from V and 3 bases from J, with 8 bases in between. The V gene's germline CDR1 is MDHEN and CDR2 SYDVKM.

The chain joins TRBV7-6 to TRBJ2-6, with TRBD1 matching over 10 bases. This CDR3 region has 19 residues. Germline loops: CDR1 SGHVS, CDR2 FNYEAQ. With 1 base clipped from V and 1 base from J, the junction kept 7 bases outside the gene matches. CDR3 nucleotides: TGTGCCAGCAGCTTAGAACCGGGACAGGGGAATTCTGGGGCCAACGTCCTGACTTTC. It encodes CASSLEPGQGNSGANVLTF. The entire variable domain, with the rest obtained from reference TRBV7-6 and TRBJ2-6, is as follows: GAGVSQSPRYKVTKRGQDVALRCDPISGHVSLYWYRQALGQGPEFLTYFNYEAQQDKSGLPNDRFSAERPEGSISTLTIQRTEQRDSAMYRCASSLEPGQGNSGANVLTFGAGSRLTVL.

The V and J genes are TRBV19 and TRBJ1-1; D unclear. Germline V gives CDR1 LNHDA, CDR2 SQIVND (reference sequence). This CDR3 is 14 amino acids long. With 4 bases removed from V and 4 bases from J, the gap between germline ends came to 13 bases. The CDR3 spells CASSSPEPVTEAFF. The CDR3 coding sequence is TGTGCCAGTAGTAGCCCCGAACCAGTCACTGAAGCTTTCTTT.

The rearrangement uses TRBV9 and TRBJ2-5; D might be TRBD1 or TRBD2, each matching 6 bases. Trimming pared 3 bases from V and 4 bases from J, leaving 19 bases between. CDR3 length: 16 residues. Germline V gives CDR1 SGDLS, CDR2 YYNGEE. DNA of the CDR3: TGTGCCAGCAGCGAAAAGGGGGGACAAATAGGAGAGACCCAGTACTTC. Protein: CASSEKGGQIGETQYF.

The chain employs TRBV5-1 and TRBJ2-3; 7 bases line up with TRBD2. From germline, CDR1 is SGHRS and CDR2 YFSETQ. V trimming: 3 bases; J trimming: 2 bases; junction bases outside the gene matches: 3. The CDR3 runs to 14 residues. The DNA of the CDR3 is TGCGCCAGCAGCTCAGCGGGGCACACAGATACGCAGTATTTT. Translated: CASSSAGHTDTQYF. Together with reference TRBV5-1 and TRBJ2-3, the CDR3 gives the full variable domain: KAGVTQTPRYLIKTRGQQVTLSCSPISGHRSVSWYQQTPGQGLQFLFEYFSETQRNKGNFPGRFSGRQFSNSRSEMNVSTLELGDSALYLCASSSAGHTDTQYFGPGTRLTVL.

The V gene is TRBV13, the J gene TRBJ1-2; D is unclear. Germline CDR1 PRHDT, CDR2 FYEKMQ (reference sequence). The CDR3 is 14 amino acids. Trimming took 3 bases from V and 6 from J, leaving 14 bases between them. CDR3 loop: CASSFRQAGHGYTF. CDR3 DNA sequence: TGTGCCAGCAGCTTTCGTCAGGCCGGGCATGGCTACACCTTC.

This clone is a singleton in its sample. The chain recombines TRBV28 with TRBJ1-5, with unresolved D. The CDR3 runs 19 residues. Germline lookup yields CDR1 MDHEN and CDR2 SYDVKM. Trimming removed 8 bases at V and 1 base at J, with 27 bases between. The CDR3 spells CASYPNRALTPRSNQPQHF. The CDR3 nucleotides read TGTGCCAGCTATCCGAACCGGGCCCTAACCCCGAGGAGCAATCAGCCCCAGCATTTT.

There are a few counts of this clone. The chain carries TRBV28 and TRBJ1-1; the D is unclear. V was shortened by 6 bases and J by 1 base, with 12 bases between the two germline ends. Germline V gene sequence: CDR1 MDHEN, CDR2 SYDVKM. The CDR3 covers 14 residues. The CDR3 coding sequence is TGTGCCAGCAGCCTTAATAGAAGGAACACTGAAGCTTTCTTT. Protein: CASSLNRRNTEAFF.

The rearrangement links TRBV10-1 to TRBJ2-2; possibly TRBD1 for D (6 bases). V shed 2 bases and J shed 2 bases, with 9 bases lying between them. Germline CDR1 and CDR2: WNHNN and SYGVQD (reference sequence). This CDR3 has 15 residues. The CDR3 region is CASSEVRGNTGELFF. The CDR3 DNA follows: TGCGCCAGCAGTGAGGTCAGGGGTAACACCGGGGAGCTGTTTTTT.

This clone was recorded only once. The J gene is TRBJ2-2, the V gene TRBV9; unclear D gene. Germline assignment: CDR1 SGDLS and CDR2 YYNGEE. The CDR3 covers 15 residues. The V and J ends lost 3 bases and 0 bases respectively, with 9 bases between them. CDR3 region: CASSDRWSNTGELFF. CDR3 nucleotides: TGTGCCAGCAGCGATCGGTGGTCGAACACCGGGGAGCTGTTTTTT.

The J gene is TRBJ1-5, the V gene TRBV18, with 7 nucleotides matching TRBD1. Per germline, CDR1 KGHSH and CDR2 LQKENI. J lost 0 bases, V lost 5 bases, and 1 base had no gene match. The CDR3 contains 14 residues. The CDR3 bases are TGTGCCAGCTCATGGACAGGTAGCAATCAGCCCCAGCATTTT. Amino acid sequence: CASSWTGSNQPQHF.

In this sample, this clone turned up a few times. The chain has TRBV5-1 and TRBJ1-1; D remains unclear. The CDR3 totals 13 residues. CDR1 is SGHRS and CDR2 is YFSETQ in the germline V gene. The germline V and J ends were trimmed by 4 bases and 8 bases, with 15 bases remaining between them. CDR3 loop: CASSPYLETEAFF. The CDR3 region has the DNA TGCGCCAGCAGCCCGTACTTGGAAACCGAAGCTTTCTTT.

J is TRBJ2-3 and V is TRBV4-2; 10 nucleotides line up with TRBD2. The CDR3 consists of 18 residues. The junction had 7 bases not matched to a gene; V was cut back by 0 bases and J by 1 base. The germline gives CDR1 LGHNA, CDR2 YNFKEQ. The CDR3 DNA follows: TGTGCCAGCAGCCAAGACCTTCTAGCGGGAGTAGGCACAGATACGCAGTATTTT. Its translation is CASSQDLLAGVGTDTQYF.

This clone was recorded only once. V and J are TRBV30 and TRBJ2-1, with 15 bases aligning to TRBD2. V was clipped by 2 bases and J by 0 bases; unmatched bases: 8. CDR1 and CDR2 (germline): GTSNPN, SVGIG (reference sequence). This CDR3 region has 19 residues. CDR3 amino acids: CAWSFGLAGGRGSYNEQFF. In DNA, the CDR3 is TGTGCCTGGAGTTTCGGACTAGCGGGAGGGAGGGGCTCCTACAATGAGCAGTTCTTC.

The rearrangement links TRBV29-1 to TRBJ2-7; 11 bases line up with TRBD1. This CDR3 contains 15 residues. The V gene's germline CDR1 is SQVTM and CDR2 ANQGSEA. With V trimmed by 5 bases and J by 0 bases, 6 bases remained unmatched. The CDR3 nucleotides are TGCAGCGTTCGCCCCGGGACAGGGGGCTCCTACGAGCAGTACTTC. Translating gives CSVRPGTGGSYEQYF.

Points on this clone: At one end, the junction sequence differs from germline, possibly due to a read error. The V and J genes are TRBV25-1 and TRBJ2-2; D unclear. Germline lookup yields CDR1 MGHDK and CDR2 SYGVNS. CDR3 length equals 14 residues. The DNA of the CDR3 is TGTGCCAGCAGTGGAATAGGGAACGCCGGGGAGCTGTTTTTT. The encoded protein is CASSGIGNAGELFF. Supplemented by reference TRBV25-1 and TRBJ2-2, the full variable domain reads EADIYQTPRYLVIGTGKKITLECSQTMGHDKMYWYQQDPGMELHLIHYSYGVNSTEKGDLSSESTVSRIRTEHFPLTLESARPSHTSQYLCASSGIGNAGELFFGEGSRLTVL.